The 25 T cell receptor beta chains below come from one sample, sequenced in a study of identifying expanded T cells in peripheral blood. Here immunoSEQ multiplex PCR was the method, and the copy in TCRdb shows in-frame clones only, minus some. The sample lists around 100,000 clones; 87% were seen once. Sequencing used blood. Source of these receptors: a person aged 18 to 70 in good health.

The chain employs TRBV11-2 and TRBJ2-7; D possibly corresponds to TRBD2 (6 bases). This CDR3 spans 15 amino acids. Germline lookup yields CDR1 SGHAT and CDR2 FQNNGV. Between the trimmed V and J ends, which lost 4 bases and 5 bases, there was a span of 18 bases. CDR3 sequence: CASSSSQLALDEQYF. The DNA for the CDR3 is TGTGCCAGCAGCTCGAGCCAACTAGCACTAGACGAGCAGTACTTC.

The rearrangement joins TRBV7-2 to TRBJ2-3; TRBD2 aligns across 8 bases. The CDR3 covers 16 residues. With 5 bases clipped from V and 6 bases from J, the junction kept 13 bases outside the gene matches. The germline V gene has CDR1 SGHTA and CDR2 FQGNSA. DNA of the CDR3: TGTGCCAGCAGCCACCGGCGGCCAGCGGGGGATGATACGCAGTATTTT. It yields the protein CASSHRRPAGDDTQYF. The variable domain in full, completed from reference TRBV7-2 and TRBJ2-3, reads GAGVSQSPSNKVTEKGKDVELRCDPISGHTALYWYRQSLGQGLEFLIYFQGNSAPDKSGLPSDRFSAERTGGSVSTLTIQRTQQEDSAVYLCASSHRRPAGDDTQYFGPGTRLTVL.

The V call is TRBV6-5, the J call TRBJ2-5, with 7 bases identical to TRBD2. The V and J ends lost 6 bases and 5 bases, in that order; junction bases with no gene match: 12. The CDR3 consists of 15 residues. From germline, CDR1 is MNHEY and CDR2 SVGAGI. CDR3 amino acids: CASRLQPGLQETQYF. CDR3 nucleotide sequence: TGTGCCAGCAGGCTACAACCGGGACTACAGGAGACCCAGTACTTC.

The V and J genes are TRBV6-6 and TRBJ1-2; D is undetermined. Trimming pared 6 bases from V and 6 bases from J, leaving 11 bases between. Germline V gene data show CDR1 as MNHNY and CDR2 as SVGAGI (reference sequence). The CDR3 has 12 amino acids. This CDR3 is CASRPPPDGYTF. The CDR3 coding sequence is TGTGCCAGCAGGCCCCCCCCGGATGGCTACACCTTC.

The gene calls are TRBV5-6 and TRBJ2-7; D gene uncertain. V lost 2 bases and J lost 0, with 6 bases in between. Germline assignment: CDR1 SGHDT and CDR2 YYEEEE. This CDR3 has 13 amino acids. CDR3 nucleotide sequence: TGTGCCAGCAGCTTCGGAGCCTCCTACGAGCAGTACTTC. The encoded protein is CASSFGASYEQYF.

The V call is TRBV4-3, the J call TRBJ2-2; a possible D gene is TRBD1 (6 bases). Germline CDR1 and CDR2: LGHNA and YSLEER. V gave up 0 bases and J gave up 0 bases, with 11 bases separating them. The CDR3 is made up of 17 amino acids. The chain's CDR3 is CASSQDRQASNTGELFF. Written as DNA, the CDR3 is TGCGCCAGCAGCCAAGACAGACAGGCGTCGAACACCGGGGAGCTGTTTTTT.

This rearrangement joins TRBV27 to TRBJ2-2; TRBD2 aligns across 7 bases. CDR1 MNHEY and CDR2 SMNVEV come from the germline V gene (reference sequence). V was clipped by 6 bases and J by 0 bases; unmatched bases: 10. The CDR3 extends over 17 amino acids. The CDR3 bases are TGTGCCAGCAGACCACCGTTTGCGGGGGCGAACACCGGGGAGCTGTTTTTT. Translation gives CASRPPFAGANTGELFF.

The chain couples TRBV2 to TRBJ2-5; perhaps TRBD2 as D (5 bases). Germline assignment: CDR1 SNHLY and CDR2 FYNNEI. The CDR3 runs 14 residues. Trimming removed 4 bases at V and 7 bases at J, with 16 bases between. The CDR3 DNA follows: TGTGCCAGCAGTGGAGACTATATTTCGCGGACCCAGTACTTC. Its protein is CASSGDYISRTQYF.

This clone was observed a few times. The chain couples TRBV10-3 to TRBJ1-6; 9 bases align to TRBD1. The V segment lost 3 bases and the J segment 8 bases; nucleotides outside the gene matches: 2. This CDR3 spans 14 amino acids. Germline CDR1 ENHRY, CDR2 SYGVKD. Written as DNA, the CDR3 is TGTGCCATCAGTGATGGGACAGGGTATTCACCCCTCCACTTT. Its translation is CAISDGTGYSPLHF.

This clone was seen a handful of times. As DNA, the CDR3 is TGCAGTGCTCGTGGCTACACCTTC. It translates to CSARGYTF. The rearrangement links TRBV20-1 to TRBJ1-2; D is unclear. This CDR3 region has 8 residues. V was pared by 5 bases and J by 7 bases, with 2 bases between. Germline V gene sequence: CDR1 DFQATT, CDR2 SNEGSKA (reference sequence).

The chain's CDR3 is CASSPQLAGYTGELFF. Written as DNA, the CDR3 is TGTGCCAGCAGCCCTCAACTAGCGGGCTACACCGGGGAGCTGTTTTTT. V gene TRBV7-7 combines with J gene TRBJ2-2; 9 bases fit TRBD2. The V gene's germline CDR1 is SSHAT and CDR2 FNYEAQ (reference sequence). Trimming cost V 5 bases and J 3 bases; bases outside gene matches: 7. The CDR3 is 16 amino acids.

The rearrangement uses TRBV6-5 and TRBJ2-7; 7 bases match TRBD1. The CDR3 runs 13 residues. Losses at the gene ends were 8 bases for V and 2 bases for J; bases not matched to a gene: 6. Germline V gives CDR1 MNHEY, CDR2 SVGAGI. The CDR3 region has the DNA TGTGCCAGCGCCATCGGGACAGCCTACGAGCAGTACTTC. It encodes CASAIGTAYEQYF.

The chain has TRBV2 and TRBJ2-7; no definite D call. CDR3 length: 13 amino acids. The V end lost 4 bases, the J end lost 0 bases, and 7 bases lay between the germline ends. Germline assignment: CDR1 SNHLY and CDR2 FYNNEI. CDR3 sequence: CASSAPSSYEQYF. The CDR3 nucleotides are TGTGCCAGCAGTGCGCCGAGCTCCTACGAGCAGTACTTC.

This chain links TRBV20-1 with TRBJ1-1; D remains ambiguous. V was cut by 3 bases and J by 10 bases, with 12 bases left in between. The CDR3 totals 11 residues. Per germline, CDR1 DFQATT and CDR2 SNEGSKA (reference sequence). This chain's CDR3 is CSARDFGVAFF. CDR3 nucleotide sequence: TGCAGTGCTAGGGACTTTGGAGTAGCTTTCTTT.

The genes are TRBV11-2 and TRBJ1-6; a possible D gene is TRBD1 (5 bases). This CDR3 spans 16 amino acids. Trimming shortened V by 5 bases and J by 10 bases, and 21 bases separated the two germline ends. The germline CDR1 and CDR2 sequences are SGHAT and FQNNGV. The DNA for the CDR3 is TGTGCCAGCAGCACCCTATTAGGGGCCGAAGGGTCACCCCTCCACTTT. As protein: CASSTLLGAEGSPLHF.

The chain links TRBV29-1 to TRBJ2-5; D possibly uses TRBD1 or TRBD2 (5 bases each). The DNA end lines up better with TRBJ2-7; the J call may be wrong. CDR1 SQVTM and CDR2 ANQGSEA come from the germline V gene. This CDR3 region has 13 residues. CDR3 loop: CSVDVGAGYEQYF. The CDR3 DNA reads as TGCAGCGTTGATGTAGGGGCGGGCTACGAGCAGTACTTC.

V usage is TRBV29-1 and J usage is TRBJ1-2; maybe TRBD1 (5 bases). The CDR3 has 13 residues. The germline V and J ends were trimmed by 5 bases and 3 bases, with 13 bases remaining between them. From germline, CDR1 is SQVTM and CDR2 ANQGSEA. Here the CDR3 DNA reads TGCAGCGTTCTCAGGGTTTCGGACTATGGCTACACCTTC. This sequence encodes CSVLRVSDYGYTF.

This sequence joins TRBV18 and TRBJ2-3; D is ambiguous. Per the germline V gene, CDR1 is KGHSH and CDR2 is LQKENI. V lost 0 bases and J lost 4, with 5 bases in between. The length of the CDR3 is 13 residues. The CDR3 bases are TGTGCCAGCTCACCACCTCAGGCAGATACGCAGTATTTT. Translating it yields CASSPPQADTQYF.

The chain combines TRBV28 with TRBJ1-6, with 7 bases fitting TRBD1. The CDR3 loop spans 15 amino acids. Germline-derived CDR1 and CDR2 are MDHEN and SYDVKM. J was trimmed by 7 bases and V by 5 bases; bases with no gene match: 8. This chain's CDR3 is CASSTDRDPNSPLHF. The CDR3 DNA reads TGTGCCAGCAGTACCGACAGGGATCCCAATTCACCCCTCCACTTT.

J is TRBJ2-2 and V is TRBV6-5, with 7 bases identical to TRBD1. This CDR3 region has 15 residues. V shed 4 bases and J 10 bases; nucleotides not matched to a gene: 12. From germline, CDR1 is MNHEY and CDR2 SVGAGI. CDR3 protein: CASSFATGISSELFF. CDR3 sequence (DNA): TGTGCCAGCAGTTTCGCGACAGGGATCTCCTCGGAGCTGTTTTTT.

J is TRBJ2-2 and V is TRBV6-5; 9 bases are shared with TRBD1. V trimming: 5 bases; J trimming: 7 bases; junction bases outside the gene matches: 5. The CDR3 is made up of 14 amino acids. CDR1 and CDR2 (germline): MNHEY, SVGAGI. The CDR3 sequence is CASSHRGPGGELFF. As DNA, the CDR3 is TGTGCCAGCAGTCACAGGGGGCCGGGCGGGGAGCTGTTTTTT.

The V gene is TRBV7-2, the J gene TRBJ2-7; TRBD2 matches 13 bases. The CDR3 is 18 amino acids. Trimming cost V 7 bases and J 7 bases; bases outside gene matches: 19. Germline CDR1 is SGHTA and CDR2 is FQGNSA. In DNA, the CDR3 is TGTGCCAGCACCGGAGGGACTAGCGGGGTCCGGCCTCCTTGGGAGCAGTACTTC. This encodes CASTGGTSGVRPPWEQYF.

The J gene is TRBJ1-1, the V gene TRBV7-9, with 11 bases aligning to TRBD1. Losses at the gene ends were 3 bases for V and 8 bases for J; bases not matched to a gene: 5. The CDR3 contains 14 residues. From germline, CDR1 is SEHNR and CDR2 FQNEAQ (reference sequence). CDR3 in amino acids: CASSFGTGGSEAFF. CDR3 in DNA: TGTGCCAGCAGCTTTGGGACAGGGGGATCGGAAGCTTTCTTT.

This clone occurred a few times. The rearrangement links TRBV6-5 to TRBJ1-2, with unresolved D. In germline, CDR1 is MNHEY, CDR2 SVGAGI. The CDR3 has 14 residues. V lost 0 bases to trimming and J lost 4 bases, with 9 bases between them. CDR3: CASSYSLGSYGYTF. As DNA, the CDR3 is TGTGCCAGCAGTTACTCGTTAGGCTCCTATGGCTACACCTTC.

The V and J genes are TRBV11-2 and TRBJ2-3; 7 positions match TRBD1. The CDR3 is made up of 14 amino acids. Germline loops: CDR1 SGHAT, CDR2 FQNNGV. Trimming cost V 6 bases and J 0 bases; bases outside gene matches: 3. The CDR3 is CASRPGQSTDTQYF. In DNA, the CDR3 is TGTGCCAGCAGACCGGGACAGAGCACAGATACGCAGTATTTT.